This T cell receptor beta chain came from a study of cytomegalovirus exposure and HLA in healthy donors. Overall study: From 150 million to 200 million T cells, an earlier analysis saw 117 million unique TCR beta sequences. Of a few hundred genotyped donors, more than 65% grouped in the Caucasian-associated ancestry cluster.

V shed 5 bases, J shed 2 bases, and the junction held 8 bases outside the gene matches. The length of the CDR3 is 16 residues. CDR1 SGHTA and CDR2 FQGNSA come from the germline V gene. The PCR was carried out with 60 Vbeta primers and 13 Jbeta primers. Data came from immunoSEQ multiplex PCR; TCRdb stores just in-frame clones and leaves some out. The table includes about 200,000 clones, 75% to 85% detected once. Study-level findings and limits: Later analysis placed DRB1 highest and HLA-C lowest in TCR association rates, which differed by HLA locus.

This clone showed up just a few times. Its antigen remains unknown. The sample comprised PBMCs. The TCR was taken from a male donor in good health and CMV-seropositive. The V call is TRBV7-2, the J call TRBJ2-3; 9 nucleotides agree with TRBD2. Here the CDR3 DNA reads TGTGCCAGCAGCCTTTCGCCTAGCGGGGTCACAGATACGCAGTATTTT. Encoded protein: CASSLSPSGVTDTQYF.